These 10 T cell receptor beta chains share one sample of origin, sequenced in a study of cytomegalovirus exposure and HLA in healthy donors. This PCR relied on a set of 60 Vbeta primers and 13 Jbeta primers. TCRdb keeps only in-frame clones here, not all; method: immunoSEQ multiplex PCR. This table holds around 150,000 clones, roughly three quarters found once. The sequenced material came from PBMCs. The receptor set was obtained from a woman aged 50 to 65 in good health and CMV-seronegative.

The chain has TRBV7-2 and TRBJ1-1, with 7 bases matching TRBD1. Losses at the gene ends were 6 bases for V and 7 bases for J; bases not matched to a gene: 2. The CDR3 runs 11 residues. Germline-derived CDR1 and CDR2 are SGHTA and FQGNSA. In DNA form, the CDR3 reads TGTGCCAGCAGTCGGACAGGTGAAGCTTTCTTT. Its protein is CASSRTGEAFF.

V is TRBV4-2 and J is TRBJ1-6; D is ambiguous. The CDR3 has 16 residues. CDR1 and CDR2 from the germline V gene are LGHNA and YNFKEQ. Trimming left V 1 base short and J 6 bases short, with 13 bases between. The CDR3 nucleotides read TGTGCCAGCAGCCAAGTCTTCTCAGATATTAATTCACCCCTCCACTTT. Residues: CASSQVFSDINSPLHF.

This clone has more than one count but fewer than ten. The chain recombines TRBV7-8 with TRBJ2-1, with a possible D match to TRBD1 (5 bases). V was trimmed by 5 bases and J by 14 bases, leaving 16 bases between them. The CDR3 consists of 12 residues. From germline, CDR1 is SGHVS and CDR2 FQNEAQ. This CDR3 is CASSETTESKFF. CDR3 DNA sequence: TGTGCCAGCAGCGAAACGACAGAATCCAAGTTCTTC. Looking up the rest from reference TRBV7-8 and TRBJ2-1 gives the full variable domain: GAGVSQSPRYKVAKRGQDVALRCDPISGHVSLFWYQQALGQGPEFLTYFQNEAQLDKSGLPSDRFFAERPEGSVSTLKIQRTQQEDSAVYLCASSETTESKFFGPGTRLTVL.

This chain uses TRBV29-1 with TRBJ2-1, with 8 bases matching TRBD1. This CDR3 is built from 14 residues. The trim removed 6 bases at V and 3 bases at J, leaving 7 bases unmatched. Germline loops: CDR1 SQVTM, CDR2 ANQGSEA. The CDR3 protein is CSVDRGLGYNEQFF. For the CDR3, the DNA is TGCAGCGTCGACAGGGGTTTGGGCTACAATGAGCAGTTCTTC.

For this clone: At one end, the junction sequence differs from germline, possibly due to a read error. The rearrangement links TRBV4-2 to TRBJ1-2; a possible D gene is TRBD1 (6 bases). This CDR3 is 19 amino acids long. Per germline, CDR1 LGHNA and CDR2 YNFKEQ. CDR3 amino acids: CASSQSPGTKTKSLGGYPF. CDR3 DNA: TGTGCCAGCAGCCAATCGCCAGGGACAAAGACCAAGTCTCTCGGAGGCTACCCCTTC.

This clone came up once. V and J are TRBV29-1 and TRBJ1-4; D is possibly TRBD1 (5 bases). There are 15 residues in the CDR3. Trimming took 4 bases from V and 4 from J, leaving 16 bases between them. Germline-derived CDR1 and CDR2 are SQVTM and ANQGSEA. CDR3 coding DNA: TGCAGCGTTGGGGTTTCGGGAGGACATAATGAAAAACTGTTTTTT. Translation: CSVGVSGGHNEKLFF.

The V and J genes are TRBV29-1 and TRBJ2-5, with TRBD1 as a possible D gene (6 bases). V lost 8 bases, J lost 9 bases, and 28 bases lay in between. The CDR3 has 15 residues. The germline V gene has CDR1 SQVTM and CDR2 ANQGSEA. CDR3 amino acids: CSSPSTEGDRAAQYF. The CDR3 DNA reads as TGCAGCTCCCCATCAACCGAGGGGGATCGGGCGGCCCAGTACTTC. The full variable domain, rest sourced from reference TRBV29-1 and TRBJ2-5, is SAVISQKPSRDICQRGTSLTIQCQVDSQVTMMFWYRQQPGQSLTLIATANQGSEATYESGFVIDKFPISRPNLTFSTLTVSNMSPEDSSIYLCSSPSTEGDRAAQYFGPGTRLLVL.

The chain joins TRBV27 to TRBJ1-2; a weak D match, TRBD1 (6 bases). V dropped 4 bases and J dropped 8 bases, with 14 bases sitting between them. CDR1 MNHEY and CDR2 SMNVEV come from the germline V gene (reference sequence). This CDR3 has 13 amino acids. The CDR3 reads CASSSPGASGYTF. DNA of the CDR3: TGTGCCAGCAGTTCACCAGGGGCAAGCGGCTACACCTTC.

This sequence joins TRBV5-4 and TRBJ1-2, with 7 bases matching TRBD1. The ends lost 0 bases at V and 3 bases at J; junction bases unmatched: 11. Germline assignment: CDR1 SGHNT and CDR2 YYREEE (reference sequence). This CDR3 has 17 residues. CDR3 in amino acids: CASSLGAGGKTDYGYTF. In DNA form, the CDR3 reads TGTGCCAGCAGCTTGGGGGCAGGGGGGAAGACGGACTATGGCTACACCTTC.

This clone was observed a handful of times. This chain links TRBV5-1 with TRBJ1-2, with 7 positions matching TRBD1. The CDR3 covers 14 residues. V dropped 4 bases and J dropped 2; count of bases not matched to a gene: 5. The germline gives CDR1 SGHRS, CDR2 YFSETQ. The CDR3 here is CASSPQTGNYGYTF. CDR3 nucleotide sequence: TGCGCCAGCAGCCCCCAGACAGGGAACTATGGCTACACCTTC.